The rows below give T cell receptor beta chains drawn from one sample of a study of blood T cell repertoires in COVID-19. The protocol was immunoSEQ multiplex PCR, while the TCRdb copy is restricted to in-frame clones and leaves out a portion. This table holds around 93,000 clones, approximately 82% found once. The sample consisted of peripheral blood. The receptor set was obtained from a man in his 60s with acute or convalescent COVID-19. CDR3s include the opening cysteine and the closing phenylalanine or tryptophan. D genes are given only for firm matches. Clone size, where shown, is once, few, many, or a class for clones that have expanded.

v_gene,abundance,d_gene,j_gene,len,CDR3aa,CDR3nt
TRBV19,.,.,TRBJ1-1,12,CASSTLGLEAFF,TGTGCCAGTAGTACCCTAGGACTGGAGGCTTTCTTT
TRBV11-3,.,TRBD2,TRBJ2-1,17,CASNGLAGRATYNEQFF,TGTGCCAGCAACGGACTAGCGGGCAGAGCCACTTACAATGAGCAGTTCTTC
TRBV11-2,.,.,TRBJ1-4,13,CASSLDFGEKLFF,TGTGCCAGCAGCTTGGACTTCGGTGAAAAACTGTTTTTT
TRBV29-1,.,TRBD1,TRBJ1-1,11,CSVQQGVEAFF,TGCAGCGTGCAACAGGGGGTGGAAGCTTTCTTT
TRBV5-4,.,TRBD2,TRBJ2-5,17,CASSSQGTSGNRETQYF,TGTGCCAGCAGCTCGCAGGGGACTAGCGGGAATAGAGAGACCCAGTACTTC
TRBV5-4,.,.,TRBJ2-7,14,CASGVDGGSYEQYF,TGTGCCAGCGGTGTGGATGGCGGCTCCTACGAGCAGTACTTC
TRBV19,.,TRBD1,TRBJ1-4,14,CASAAGTGYEKLFF,TGTGCCAGTGCTGCCGGGACAGGGTACGAAAAACTGTTTTTT
TRBV27,.,.,TRBJ1-3,15,CASSFGRGSGNTIYF,TGTGCCAGCAGTTTTGGCAGGGGATCTGGAAACACCATATATTTT
TRBV19,.,TRBD2,TRBJ2-1,18,CASSSGTSGWSSYNEQFF,TGTGCCAGTAGTAGCGGGACTAGCGGCTGGAGCTCCTACAATGAGCAGTTCTTC
TRBV20-1,.,TRBD1,TRBJ1-4,18,CSASPSGGGGQVEEKLFF,TGCAGTGCTAGTCCCAGCGGGGGTGGTGGACAGGTTGAAGAAAAACTGTTTTTT
TRBV7-2,.,TRBD1,TRBJ1-2,14,CASSPGQGSNGYTF,TGTGCCAGCAGCCCGGGACAGGGGAGTAATGGCTACACCTTC
TRBV4-3,.,.,TRBJ2-1,15,CASSQALQGMSEQFF,TGCGCCAGCAGCCAAGCCCTCCAGGGAATGAGTGAGCAGTTCTTC
TRBV7-9,.,.,TRBJ2-2,14,CASSPGISGGELFF,TGTGCCAGCAGCCCCGGGATTTCGGGCGGGGAGCTGTTTTTT
TRBV19,.,.,TRBJ1-2,13,CASAPAGFYGYTF,TGTGCCAGTGCCCCGGCGGGGTTTTATGGCTACACCTTC
TRBV29-1,few,TRBD2,TRBJ2-3,15,CSVDGLAAATDTQYF,TGCAGCGTTGATGGACTAGCGGCGGCCACAGATACGCAGTATTTT
TRBV7-9,.,.,TRBJ1-5,15,CASSPRGSSNQPQHF,TGTGCCAGCAGCCCCCGGGGTTCGAGCAATCAGCCCCAGCATTTT
TRBV27,.,.,TRBJ1-4,13,CASSTLLREKLFF,TGTGCCAGCAGTACTCTCCTCAGGGAAAAACTGTTTTTT